This entry lists 28 T cell receptor beta chains sequenced from one sample in a study of T-cell reconstitution after alpha-beta-depleted transplantation in children. Unique molecular identifiers tagged the TCRbeta library. TCRdb redid the calling of the PCR reads with MiXCR, one entry per CDR3 protein. Altogether some 590,000 distinct CDR3 sequences are present, about 11% being singletons, with the ten largest covering about 4.2%. Specimen: PBMCs from the stem cell graft donor, collected from the stem cell graft. The receptors stem from a human donor who donated a stem cell graft to a child with acute myeloid leukemia.

The sample holds many counts of this clonotype. The CDR3 sequence: CASTPQGAFNNEQFF. The CDR3 DNA follows: TGTGCCAGCACGCCGCAGGGGGCTTTCAACAATGAGCAGTTCTTC. The V and J genes are TRBV28 and TRBJ2-1; 8 bases align to TRBD1. CDR3 size: 15 residues. Germline assignment: CDR1 MDHEN and CDR2 SYDVKM. J lost 5 bases, V lost 7 bases, and 10 bases had no gene match.

J is TRBJ2-5 and V is TRBV5-1; 10 nucleotides agree with TRBD1. This CDR3 has 16 amino acids. The V gene end was trimmed by 4 bases and the J gene end by 2 bases; junction bases not matched to a gene: 8. Germline CDR1 SGHRS, CDR2 YFSETQ. The CDR3 coding sequence is TGCGCCAGCAGCCAGAGACCGGGACAGGGGCAAGAGACCCAGTACTTC. This sequence encodes CASSQRPGQGQETQYF.

In DNA form, the CDR3 reads TGTGCCACCAGCGGGATGTCTAGCGTCCACGAGCAGTACTTC. Encoded protein: CATSGMSSVHEQYF. The V gene is TRBV15, the J gene TRBJ2-7; possible D gene TRBD2, 6 bases. CDR1 and CDR2 from the germline V gene are LNHNV and YYDKDF (reference sequence). With 5 bases removed from V and 5 bases from J, the gap between germline ends came to 16 bases. The CDR3 length is 14 residues.

The chain carries TRBV14 and TRBJ2-1, with 9 bases aligning to TRBD1. Per germline, CDR1 SGHDN and CDR2 FVKESK. This CDR3 is built from 15 residues. V shed 3 bases, J shed 13 bases, and the junction held 13 bases outside the gene matches. The CDR3 DNA reads TGTGCCAGCAGCCAGAAGACGGGACAGGGAGTAATACAGTTCTTC. Its protein product is CASSQKTGQGVIQFF.

The J gene is TRBJ2-1, the V gene TRBV24-1, with TRBD2 identical over 7 bases. Per germline, CDR1 KGHDR and CDR2 SFDVKD. V shed 0 bases, J shed 7 bases, and the junction held 5 bases outside the gene matches. This CDR3 is 15 amino acids long. CDR3 loop: CATSDLAGEGNEQFF. The DNA for the CDR3 is TGTGCCACCAGTGATTTGGCGGGAGAAGGGAATGAGCAGTTCTTC.

This clonotype was counted many times. J is TRBJ2-3 and V is TRBV10-3; D gene unclear. With 3 bases removed from V and 2 bases from J, the gap between germline ends came to 3 bases. The CDR3 is 12 amino acids. Germline lookup yields CDR1 ENHRY and CDR2 SYGVKD. CDR3 region: CAISDPTDTQYF. The CDR3, as DNA: TGTGCCATCAGTGACCCCACAGATACGCAGTATTTT.

This chain links TRBV5-1 with TRBJ1-3; tentative D call: TRBD1 (6 bases). The V gene lost 7 bases and the J gene lost 4 bases, with 15 bases spanning the gap. Germline CDR1 is SGHRS and CDR2 is YFSETQ. This CDR3 has 14 amino acids. The CDR3 reads CASSEGGWGNTIYF. The CDR3 DNA reads TGCGCCAGCTCCGAGGGGGGATGGGGAAACACCATATATTTT.

The sample holds many counts of this clonotype. The chain combines TRBV27 with TRBJ2-1, with D possibly being TRBD1 (6 bases). Germline CDR1 is MNHEY and CDR2 is SMNVEV (reference sequence). The CDR3 length is 17 residues. Deletions cut 7 bases from V and 5 bases from J, with 24 bases between. The chain's CDR3 is CASTASPGHVLHNEQFF. The CDR3, as DNA: TGTGCCAGCACTGCTAGTCCGGGACATGTTCTCCACAATGAGCAGTTCTTC.

This clonotype has ten or more counts. The chain has TRBV15 and TRBJ2-1, with 14 bases that match TRBD2. J lost 7 bases, V lost 5 bases, and 13 bases had no gene match. CDR1 and CDR2 from the germline V gene are LNHNV and YYDKDF (reference sequence). This CDR3 is built from 18 residues. DNA for the CDR3: TGTGCCACCAGCGGAAGACGCCTGCGGACTAGCGGGAGGAATGAGCAGTTCTTC. It specifies CATSGRRLRTSGRNEQFF.

This clonotype was seen a handful of times. The V gene is TRBV7-2, the J gene TRBJ1-2, with D uncertain. Germline assignment: CDR1 SGHTA and CDR2 FQGNSA. V gave up 0 bases and J gave up 0 bases, with 8 bases separating them. The CDR3 extends over 15 amino acids. The CDR3 protein is CASSLAQQTNYGYTF. The DNA for the CDR3 is TGTGCCAGCAGCTTAGCGCAACAGACTAACTATGGCTACACCTTC.

In this sample, this clonotype turned up many times. The chain carries TRBV29-1 and TRBJ2-1; 12 nucleotides line up with TRBD2. CDR3 length: 15 amino acids. The junction had 6 bases not matched to a gene; V was cut back by 6 bases and J by 3 bases. Looked up from germline, CDR1 is SQVTM and CDR2 is ANQGSEA. In nucleotides, the CDR3 is TGCAGCGTCCTCGGACTAGCGGGAAACTACAATGAGCAGTTCTTC. The encoded protein is CSVLGLAGNYNEQFF.

In its sample, this clonotype was seen a few times. This chain links TRBV29-1 with TRBJ2-5, with TRBD1 identical over 11 bases. The CDR3 sequence is 14 residues long. Trimming removed 4 bases from V and 3 bases from J; junction bases left unmatched: 4. Germline V gives CDR1 SQVTM, CDR2 ANQGSEA. The CDR3 sequence is CSVVDRGREETQYF. The CDR3 nucleotides read TGCAGCGTTGTGGACAGGGGGCGGGAAGAGACCCAGTACTTC.

This clonotype was detected ten times or more. V is TRBV5-1 and J is TRBJ2-1, with 7 bases identical to TRBD1. The CDR3 spans 13 residues. Per germline, CDR1 SGHRS and CDR2 YFSETQ. The J segment lost 8 bases and the V segment lost 1 base, leaving 3 bases of the junction unmatched. The DNA for the CDR3 is TGCGCCAGCAGCTTGAACAGGGGCGATGAGCAGTTCTTC. This encodes CASSLNRGDEQFF.

This clonotype turned up a few times. The rearrangement joins TRBV9 to TRBJ2-2; unclear D gene. Between the trimmed V and J ends, which lost 1 base and 2 bases, there was a span of 9 bases. CDR3 length equals 15 residues. Germline lookup yields CDR1 SGDLS and CDR2 YYNGEE. The CDR3 region has the DNA TGTGCCAGCAGCGTAAGCAGGAGAAACACCGGGGAGCTGTTTTTT. Protein sequence: CASSVSRRNTGELFF.

The table lists this clonotype with many counts. Here the CDR3 reads CSASRRDGSYEQYF. The CDR3 DNA follows: TGCAGTGCTAGTCGCCGGGACGGATCCTACGAGCAGTACTTC. V is TRBV20-1 and J is TRBJ2-7; the D call may be TRBD1 or TRBD2 (5 bases each). Trimming took 3 bases from V and 1 from J, leaving 13 bases between them. This CDR3 is built from 14 residues. Germline V gene data show CDR1 as DFQATT and CDR2 as SNEGSKA (reference sequence).

The rearrangement links TRBV5-1 to TRBJ1-1, with no clear D. The V end was cut by 0 bases, the J end by 5 bases, with 14 bases between. CDR3 length: 15 amino acids. The germline gives CDR1 SGHRS, CDR2 YFSETQ. The chain's CDR3 is CASSLERGGRTEAFF. The CDR3 DNA follows: TGCGCCAGCAGCTTGGAGCGGGGTGGAAGGACTGAAGCTTTCTTT.

A few counts support this clonotype. The chain has TRBV28 and TRBJ1-6; TRBD1 matches 7 bases. The CDR3 length is 17 residues. V lost 2 bases to trimming and J lost 0 bases; unmatched junction nucleotides: 4. Per germline, CDR1 MDHEN and CDR2 SYDVKM. The CDR3 spells CASSLLQGSSYNSPLHF. CDR3 nucleotide sequence: TGTGCCAGCAGTTTACTACAGGGGAGCTCCTATAATTCACCCCTCCACTTT.

This clonotype was counted between two and nine times. The chain links TRBV7-2 to TRBJ2-7; 9 nucleotides match TRBD2. The CDR3 extends over 14 amino acids. Trimming took 6 bases from V and 3 from J; bases not matched to a gene: 6. From germline, CDR1 is SGHTA and CDR2 FQGNSA. CDR3 nucleotides: TGTGCCAGCAGTATACTAGCGGGTGTCTACGAGCAGTACTTC. It yields the protein CASSILAGVYEQYF. Supplemented by reference TRBV7-2 and TRBJ2-7, the full variable domain reads GAGVSQSPSNKVTEKGKDVELRCDPISGHTALYWYRQSLGQGLEFLIYFQGNSAPDKSGLPSDRFSAERTGGSVSTLTIQRTQQEDSAVYLCASSILAGVYEQYFGPGTRLTVT.

This clonotype was picked up a small number of times. This sequence joins TRBV29-1 and TRBJ2-4; D uncertain. Germline CDR1 is SQVTM and CDR2 is ANQGSEA. Trimming took off 3 bases at V and 7 bases at J, with 13 bases between the two ends. CDR3 length: 13 amino acids. CDR3: CSVDFPPSNIQYF. The CDR3 DNA follows: TGCAGCGTTGACTTTCCACCTTCGAACATTCAGTACTTC.

The chain links TRBV20-1 to TRBJ1-6; TRBD1 might be the D (5 bases). This CDR3 is built from 14 residues. Trimming stripped 5 bases from V and 0 bases from J, with 8 bases between. CDR1 DFQATT and CDR2 SNEGSKA come from the germline V gene (reference sequence). The CDR3 spells CSADGGSYNSPLHF. The CDR3 nucleotides are TGCAGTGCTGACGGGGGCTCCTATAATTCACCCCTCCACTTT.

This clonotype was seen more than once but under ten times. V gene TRBV20-1 combines with J gene TRBJ2-1; 9 nucleotides align to TRBD2. Germline assignment: CDR1 DFQATT and CDR2 SNEGSKA (reference sequence). CDR3 length: 14 residues. V lost 6 bases to trimming and J lost 7 bases; unmatched junction nucleotides: 10. Written as DNA, the CDR3 is TGCAGTGCCCCACCGGGACTAGCACGGAATGAGCAGTTCTTC. Translating it yields CSAPPGLARNEQFF.

This clonotype was detected only a few times. The chain recombines TRBV12-3 or TRBV12-4 with TRBJ1-2; tentative D call: TRBD1 (6 bases). This CDR3 has 16 residues. V gave up 5 bases and J gave up 4 bases, with 20 bases separating them. CDR3 sequence reads: CASSKPVGLGGYGYTF. The CDR3 nucleotides read TGTGCCAGCAGTAAACCAGTGGGGCTAGGGGGCTATGGCTACACCTTC.

This clonotype was picked up many times. The chain uses TRBV7-9 and TRBJ2-3, with 7 bases identical to TRBD1. J gave up 3 bases and V 4 bases, and 7 bases lay outside the gene matches. Germline CDR1 and CDR2: SEHNR and FQNEAQ (reference sequence). CDR3 length equals 15 residues. The CDR3 DNA follows: TGTGCCAGCAGCTACCGACAGGGTGGAACAGATACGCAGTATTTT. Amino acid sequence: CASSYRQGGTDTQYF.

The sample holds many counts of this clonotype. V usage is TRBV4-3 and J usage is TRBJ2-7; 10 bases match TRBD1. The CDR3 contains 16 residues. V shed 0 bases and J 5 bases; nucleotides not matched to a gene: 7. From germline, CDR1 is LGHNA and CDR2 YSLEER. The CDR3 DNA reads as TGCGCCAGCAGCCAAGATAGGACAGGGGGACTGAACGAGCAGTACTTC. Its translation is CASSQDRTGGLNEQYF.

The chain couples TRBV30 to TRBJ2-7; tentative D call: TRBD2 (5 bases). The CDR3 is made up of 13 amino acids. CDR1 and CDR2 (germline): GTSNPN, SVGIG (reference sequence). V lost 2 bases and J 0 bases, leaving 8 bases between the germline ends. CDR3 residues: CAWSTGNSYEQYF. The CDR3 DNA reads TGTGCCTGGAGTACCGGGAACTCCTACGAGCAGTACTTC.

The chain's CDR3 is CASSFAGGNTEAFF. For the CDR3, the DNA is TGCGCCAGCAGCTTCGCCGGGGGGAACACTGAAGCTTTCTTT. The rearrangement uses TRBV5-1 and TRBJ1-1; perhaps TRBD1 as D (5 bases). The length of the CDR3 is 14 residues. The germline V gene encodes CDR1 SGHRS and CDR2 YFSETQ. V gave up 2 bases and J gave up 1 base, with 9 bases separating them.

This clonotype has only a few counts. The rearrangement links TRBV7-2 to TRBJ2-1; 7 bases map to TRBD2. This CDR3 has 15 amino acids. CDR1 and CDR2 (germline): SGHTA, FQGNSA. V shed 6 bases, J shed 4 bases, and the junction held 9 bases outside the gene matches. The DNA for the CDR3 is TGTGCCAGCAGGGCGGGAGTCCTACCTTACAATGAGCAGTTCTTC. It specifies CASRAGVLPYNEQFF.

A few counts support this clonotype. The chain couples TRBV20-1 to TRBJ1-6; D is uncertain. Germline V gives CDR1 DFQATT, CDR2 SNEGSKA (reference sequence). V was shortened by 1 base and J by 9 bases, with 16 bases between the two germline ends. The CDR3 is 15 residues long. CDR3 sequence (DNA): TGCAGTGCTAGAGTATCACCCCCATCGGGTTCACCCCTCCACTTT. The encoded protein is CSARVSPPSGSPLHF.